This T cell receptor (beta chain) appears in the sequencing data of a study of blood T cell repertoires in COVID-19. Study background: Acute and convalescent COVID-19 samples came from the United States, Italy and Spain. T cells, B-cell-depleted T cells, or PBMCs provided the cDNA or gDNA that served as material.

Source study methods: Using reference gene primer amplification, nucleated cell counts were estimated. Clones were read by immunoSEQ multiplex PCR, and TCRdb kept only the in-frame ones, dropping some. The V and J calls and clone size come from that table; D and trimming were worked out from the DNA. The top ten clones hold more than 2% of a sample with roughly 150,000 clones, roughly 88% of them seen once. J gave up 1 base and V 2 bases, and 11 bases lay outside the gene matches. Germline assignment: CDR1 SGHDT and CDR2 YYEEEE. The CDR3 totals 18 residues. The sequence was collected from a man aged 18 to 30 with acute or convalescent COVID-19. The V call is TRBV5-6, the J call TRBJ2-3; 9 bases match TRBD1. Sequenced sample: peripheral blood. CDR3 amino acids: CASSFGYTGGAGTDTQYF. Here the CDR3 DNA reads TGTGCCAGCAGCTTTGGTTATACAGGGGGCGCAGGCACAGATACGCAGTATTTT.